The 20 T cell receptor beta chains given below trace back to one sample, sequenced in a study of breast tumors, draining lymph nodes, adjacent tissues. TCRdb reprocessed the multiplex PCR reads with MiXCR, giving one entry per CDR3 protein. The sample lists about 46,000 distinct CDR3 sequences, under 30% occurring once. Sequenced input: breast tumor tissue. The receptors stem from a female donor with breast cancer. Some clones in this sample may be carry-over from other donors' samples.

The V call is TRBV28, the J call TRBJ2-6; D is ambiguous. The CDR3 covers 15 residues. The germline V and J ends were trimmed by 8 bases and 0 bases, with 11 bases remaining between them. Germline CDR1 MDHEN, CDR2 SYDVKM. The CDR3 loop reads CASRYLSSGANVLTF. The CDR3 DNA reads TGTGCCAGCCGCTACCTTAGCTCTGGGGCCAACGTCCTGACTTTC.

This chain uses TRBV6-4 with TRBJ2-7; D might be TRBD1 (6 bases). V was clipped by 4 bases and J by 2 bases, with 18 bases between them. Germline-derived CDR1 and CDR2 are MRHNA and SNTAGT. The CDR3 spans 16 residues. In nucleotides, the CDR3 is TGTGCCAGCAGTGCGTTGGGACAAAGCACAGCCTACGAGCAGTACTTC. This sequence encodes CASSALGQSTAYEQYF.

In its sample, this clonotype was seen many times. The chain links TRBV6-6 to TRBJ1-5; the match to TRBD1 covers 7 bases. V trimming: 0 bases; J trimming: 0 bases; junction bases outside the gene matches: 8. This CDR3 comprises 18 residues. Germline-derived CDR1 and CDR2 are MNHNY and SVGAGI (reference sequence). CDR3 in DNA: TGTGCCAGCAGTTACTCGAATAGGGGACAGTATAGCAATCAGCCCCAGCATTTT. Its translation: CASSYSNRGQYSNQPQHF.

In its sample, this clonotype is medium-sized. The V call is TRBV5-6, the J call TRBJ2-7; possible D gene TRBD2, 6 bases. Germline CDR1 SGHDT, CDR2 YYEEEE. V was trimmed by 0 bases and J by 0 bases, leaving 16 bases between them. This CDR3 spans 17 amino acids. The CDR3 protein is CASSLGLEGTSSYEQYF. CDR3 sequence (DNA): TGTGCCAGCAGCTTGGGTCTGGAGGGGACCAGCTCCTACGAGCAGTACTTC.

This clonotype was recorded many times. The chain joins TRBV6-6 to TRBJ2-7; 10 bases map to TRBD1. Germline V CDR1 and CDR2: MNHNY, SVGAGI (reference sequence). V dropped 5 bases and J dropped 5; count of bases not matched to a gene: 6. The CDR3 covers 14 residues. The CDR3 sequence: CASSPRDRGDEQYF. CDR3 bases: TGTGCCAGCAGTCCACGGGACAGGGGTGACGAGCAGTACTTC.

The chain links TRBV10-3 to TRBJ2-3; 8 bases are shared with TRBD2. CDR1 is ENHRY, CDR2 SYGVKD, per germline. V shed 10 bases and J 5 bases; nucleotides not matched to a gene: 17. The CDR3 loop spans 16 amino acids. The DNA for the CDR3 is TGTGCCACGACCGGACTAGCCCAATCCCACGGAGATACGCAGTATTTT. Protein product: CATTGLAQSHGDTQYF.

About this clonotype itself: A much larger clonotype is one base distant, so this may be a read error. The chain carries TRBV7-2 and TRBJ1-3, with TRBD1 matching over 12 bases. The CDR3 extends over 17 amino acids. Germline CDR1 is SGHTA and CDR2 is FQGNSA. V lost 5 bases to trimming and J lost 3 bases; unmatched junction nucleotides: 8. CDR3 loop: CASSLLGTGGFGNTIYF. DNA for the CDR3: TGTGCCAGCAGCCTCCTTGGGACAGGGGGCTTTGGAAACACCATATATTTT.

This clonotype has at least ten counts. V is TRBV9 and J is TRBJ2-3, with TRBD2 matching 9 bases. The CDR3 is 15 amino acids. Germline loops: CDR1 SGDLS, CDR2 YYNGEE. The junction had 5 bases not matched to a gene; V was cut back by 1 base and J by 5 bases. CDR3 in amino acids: CASSVSGGLGDTQYF. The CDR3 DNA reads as TGTGCCAGCAGCGTAAGCGGGGGGCTAGGAGATACGCAGTATTTT. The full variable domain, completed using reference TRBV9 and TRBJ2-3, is DSGVTQTPKHLITATGQRVTLRCSPRSGDLSVYWYQQSLDQGLQFLIQYYNGEERAKGNILERFSAQQFPDLHSELNLSSLELGDSALYFCASSVSGGLGDTQYFGPGTRLTVL.

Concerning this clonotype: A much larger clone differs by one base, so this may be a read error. CDR3 nucleotides: TGTGCCAACAGCTTGTCCTCAGATACGCAGTATTTT. It translates to CANSLSSDTQYF. The V gene is TRBV5-4, the J gene TRBJ2-3, with D unclear. Germline V gives CDR1 SGHNT, CDR2 YYREEE (reference sequence). The CDR3 runs to 12 residues.

The CDR3 DNA reads TGTGCCAGTAGTATGACTAGCACAGATACGCAGTATTTT. Translation gives CASSMTSTDTQYF. J is TRBJ2-3 and V is TRBV19, with D unclear. Germline V gene data show CDR1 as LNHDA and CDR2 as SQIVND (reference sequence). V shed 3 bases and J shed 0 bases, with 4 bases lying between them. CDR3 size: 13 residues. Complete variable domain (other parts from reference TRBV19 and TRBJ2-3): DGGITQSPKYLFRKEGQNVTLSCEQNLNHDAMYWYRQDPGQGLRLIYYSQIVNDFQKGDIAEGYSVSREKKESFPLTVTSAQKNPTAFYLCASSMTSTDTQYFGPGTRLTVL.

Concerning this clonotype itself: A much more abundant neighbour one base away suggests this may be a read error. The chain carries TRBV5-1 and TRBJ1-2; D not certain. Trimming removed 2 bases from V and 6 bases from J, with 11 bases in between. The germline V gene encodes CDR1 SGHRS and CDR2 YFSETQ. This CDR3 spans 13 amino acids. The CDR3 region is CASSLSRFHGYTF. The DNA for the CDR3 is TGCGCCAGCAGCTTAAGTCGGTTCCATGGCTACACCTTC.

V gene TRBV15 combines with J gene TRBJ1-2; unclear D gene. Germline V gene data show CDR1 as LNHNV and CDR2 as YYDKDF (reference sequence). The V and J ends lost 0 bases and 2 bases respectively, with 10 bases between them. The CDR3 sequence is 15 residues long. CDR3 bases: TGTGCCACCAGCAGAGATTTGAGCTCGAACTATGGCTACACCTTC. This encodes CATSRDLSSNYGYTF.

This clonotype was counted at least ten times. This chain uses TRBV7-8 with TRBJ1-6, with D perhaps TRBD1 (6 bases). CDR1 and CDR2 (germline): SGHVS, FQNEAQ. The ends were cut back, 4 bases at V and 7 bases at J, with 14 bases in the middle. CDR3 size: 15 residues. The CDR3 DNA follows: TGTGCCAGCAGCTCAACCGACAGGAAGAATTCACCCCTCCACTTT. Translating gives CASSSTDRKNSPLHF.

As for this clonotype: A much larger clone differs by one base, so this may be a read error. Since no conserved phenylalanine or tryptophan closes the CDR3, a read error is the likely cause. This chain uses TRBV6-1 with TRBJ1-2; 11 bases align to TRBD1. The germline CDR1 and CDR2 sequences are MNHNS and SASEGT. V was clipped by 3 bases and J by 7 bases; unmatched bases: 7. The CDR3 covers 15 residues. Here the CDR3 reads CASSERTGGVGGYTL. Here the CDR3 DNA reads TGTGCCAGCAGTGAGAGGACAGGGGGCGTGGGTGGCTACACCCTC.

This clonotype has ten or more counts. The CDR3 here is CASSHRSSNQPQHF. In nucleotides, the CDR3 is TGTGCCAGCAGCCACAGGAGTAGCAATCAGCCCCAGCATTTT. The chain links TRBV7-2 to TRBJ1-5, with a tentative D call TRBD1 (5 bases). V lost 5 bases and J 0 bases, leaving 8 bases between the germline ends. The CDR3 length is 14 residues. Germline V gives CDR1 SGHTA, CDR2 FQGNSA. Filled out from reference TRBV7-2 and TRBJ1-5, the complete variable domain reads GAGVSQSPSNKVTEKGKDVELRCDPISGHTALYWYRQSLGQGLEFLIYFQGNSAPDKSGLPSDRFSAERTGGSVSTLTIQRTQQEDSAVYLCASSHRSSNQPQHFGDGTRLSIL.

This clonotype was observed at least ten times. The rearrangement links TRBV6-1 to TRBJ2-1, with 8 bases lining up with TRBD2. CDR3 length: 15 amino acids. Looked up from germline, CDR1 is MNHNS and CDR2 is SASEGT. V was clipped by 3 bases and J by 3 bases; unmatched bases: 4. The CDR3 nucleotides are TGTGCCAGCAGTGATGGGACTAGGAACTACAATGAGCAGTTCTTC. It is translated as CASSDGTRNYNEQFF.

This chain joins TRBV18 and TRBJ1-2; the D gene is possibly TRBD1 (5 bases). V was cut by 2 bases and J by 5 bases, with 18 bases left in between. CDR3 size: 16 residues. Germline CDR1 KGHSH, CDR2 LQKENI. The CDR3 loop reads CASSPTPEGRGYGYTF. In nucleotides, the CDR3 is TGTGCCAGCTCACCAACGCCGGAGGGGCGGGGGTATGGCTACACCTTC.

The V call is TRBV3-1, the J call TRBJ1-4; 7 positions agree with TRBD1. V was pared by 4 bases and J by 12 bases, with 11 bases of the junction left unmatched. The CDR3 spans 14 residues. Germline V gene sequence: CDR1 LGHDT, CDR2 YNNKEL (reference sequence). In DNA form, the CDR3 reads TGTGCCAGCAGCCGCGGACCGGGACAGACAGAACTGTTTTTT. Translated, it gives CASSRGPGQTELFF.

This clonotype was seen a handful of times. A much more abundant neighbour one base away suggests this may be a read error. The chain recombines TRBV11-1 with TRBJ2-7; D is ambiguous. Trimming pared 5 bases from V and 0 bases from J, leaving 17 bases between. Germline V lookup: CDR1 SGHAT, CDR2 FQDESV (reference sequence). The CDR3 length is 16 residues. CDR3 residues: CASSTTSALSSYEQYF. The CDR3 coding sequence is TGTGCCAGCAGCACAACCAGCGCTCTGAGCTCCTACGAGCAGTACTTC. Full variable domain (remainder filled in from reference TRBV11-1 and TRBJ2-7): EAEVAQSPRYKITEKSQAVAFWCDPISGHATLYWYRQILGQGPELLVQFQDESVVDDSQLPKDRFSAERLKGVDSTLKIQPAELGDSAMYLCASSTTSALSSYEQYFGPGTRLTVT.

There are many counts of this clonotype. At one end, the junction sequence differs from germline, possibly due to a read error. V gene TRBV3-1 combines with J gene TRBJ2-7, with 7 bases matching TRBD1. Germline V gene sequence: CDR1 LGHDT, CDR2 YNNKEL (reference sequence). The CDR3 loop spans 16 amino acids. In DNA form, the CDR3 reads TGTGCCAGCAGCCCGACTACAGGGGCCGGCTCCCACGAGCAGTACTTC. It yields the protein CASSPTTGAGSHEQYF.